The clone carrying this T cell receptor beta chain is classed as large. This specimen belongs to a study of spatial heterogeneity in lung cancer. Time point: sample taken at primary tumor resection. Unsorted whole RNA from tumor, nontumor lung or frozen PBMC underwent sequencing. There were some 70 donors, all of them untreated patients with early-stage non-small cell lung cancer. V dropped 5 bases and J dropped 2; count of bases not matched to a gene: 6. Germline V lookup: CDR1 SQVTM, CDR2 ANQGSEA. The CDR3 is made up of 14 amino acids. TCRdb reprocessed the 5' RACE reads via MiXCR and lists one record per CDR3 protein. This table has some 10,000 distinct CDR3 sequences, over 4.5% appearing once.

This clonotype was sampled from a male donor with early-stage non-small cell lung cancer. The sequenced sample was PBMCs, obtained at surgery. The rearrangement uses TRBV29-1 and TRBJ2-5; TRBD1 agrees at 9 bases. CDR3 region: CSVPYGQGQETQYF. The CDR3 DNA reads TGCAGCGTTCCCTACGGACAGGGGCAAGAGACCCAGTACTTC.